This TCR beta chain emerged from a study of OX40 agonist ivuxolimab in advanced cancers. About the study as a whole: Ivuxolimab was a fully human IgG2 agonistic monoclonal antibody targeting the costimulatory receptor OX40 (CD134). A male proportion of 82.7% and a mean age of about 60 years, ranging from 23 to 79, were recorded for the dose-escalation cohort. Partial responses occurred in three dose-escalation patients: two with cutaneous melanoma and one with hepatocellular carcinoma. Peripheral TCRbeta sequencing was intended to test whether TCR sequence diversity was altered and clonal T-cell expansion was caused by ivuxolimab. Intravenous ivuxolimab was administered to patients every 2 weeks at six dose levels: 0.01, 0.1, 0.3, 1.5, 3 and 10 mg/kg. Of the approximately 54 dose-escalation patients, hepatocellular carcinoma was present in approximately 20, melanoma in about 15, renal cell carcinoma in 9 and head and neck cancer in 9. Prior anti-PD-1, anti-PD-L1 or anti-CTLA-4 therapy was permitted, and 30% to 45% of dose-escalation patients had received checkpoint inhibitors. The paper describes the monotherapy dose-escalation part (N ≈ 52 patients) of the phase I trial of ivuxolimab.

Trimming at the junction amounts to 0 bases on V and 3 bases on J, and the germline ends lie 13 bases apart. CDR1 and CDR2, looked up from the germline V gene, are SGDLS and YYNGEE. The CDR3 holds 16 amino acids from the cysteine to the phenylalanine. The entry retains the CDR3 DNA only, 48 bases that are in frame from base 1. To sequence the TCRbeta CDR3 region, genomic DNA was isolated from the sorted cells. The immunoSEQ Assay was used to sequence the TCRbeta CDR3 regions. TCRdb took over this immuneACCESS table, retaining in-frame rearrangements with V and J assigned. Such tables are incomplete; in checked studies, under half of the missing clones stem from an unresolved V gene, and the remainder is unexplained. Counted in this sample were tens of thousands of clones; roughly 90% of them appeared once. 3.6% of the sample belongs to the ten largest clones. Details on this clone: Its specific antigen is unknown. No much larger clonotype is one base removed from it; base qualities were not supplied.

Overall study results and their limits: After ivuxolimab, more expanded clones were found on average in CD8+ T cells than in CD4+ T cells. Which antigens the clonally expanded peripheral T cells were specific for was not determined. Partial responders in the 0.1-3.0 mg/kg groups had among the lowest normalized peripheral clonal expansion, especially among CD8+ T cells. Clonal expansion of both CD4+ and CD8+ blood T cells was observed from baseline to week 6 at doses 0.1 to 3.0 mg/kg. Low levels of normalized T-cell clonal expansion were also seen in some patients who did not respond.

Patients with autoimmune disease history or receiving systemic immunosuppression were excluded from the trial. Peripheral blood for TCR sequencing was collected from all dose cohorts at baseline, on cycle 4 day 1, and on cycle 7 day 1. Samples came from an open-label, multicenter, first-in-human phase I dose-escalation trial of ivuxolimab. Adults with locally advanced or metastatic head and neck squamous cell, hepatocellular, melanoma or renal cell carcinoma were enrolled in the trial. Before TCR sequencing, CD4+ T cells and CD8+ T cells were sorted from peripheral blood as separate populations. The rearrangement combines TRBV9 with TRBJ2-1; a tentative D match to TRBD1 spans 5 bases. The source material was CD4+ or CD8+ T cells sorted from blood, sampled in a trial of the OX40 agonist ivuxolimab. The receptor was isolated from an adult with an advanced solid tumor such as melanoma, head and neck, liver or kidney cancer. For the CDR3, the sequence is CASSVDPTVYYNEQFF. The DNA is TGTGCCAGCAGCGTAGATCCGACAGTTTACTACAATGAGCAGTTCTTC.